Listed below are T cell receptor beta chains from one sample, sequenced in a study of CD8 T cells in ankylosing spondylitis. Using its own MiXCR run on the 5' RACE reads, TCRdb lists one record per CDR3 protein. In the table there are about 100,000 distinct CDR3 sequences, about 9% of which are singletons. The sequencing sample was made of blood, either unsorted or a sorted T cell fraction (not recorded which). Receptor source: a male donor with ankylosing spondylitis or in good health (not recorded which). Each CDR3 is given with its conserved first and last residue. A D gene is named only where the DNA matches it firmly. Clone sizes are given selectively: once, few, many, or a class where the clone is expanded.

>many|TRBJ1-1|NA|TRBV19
TGTGCCAGTAAGCTCAGTGTGAACACTGAAGCTTTCTTT
CASKLSVNTEAFF
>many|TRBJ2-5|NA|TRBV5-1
TGCGCCAGCAGCTTCAACACTCAACCCCAAGAGACCCAGTACTTC
CASSFNTQPQETQYF
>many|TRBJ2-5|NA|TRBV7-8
TGTGCCAGCAGCTTCGGGTTAGGGGTGAAAGGGACCCAGTACTTC
CASSFGLGVKGTQYF
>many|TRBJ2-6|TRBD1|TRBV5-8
TGTGCCAGCAGCCCGGGACAGGGAGTCTCTGGGGCCAACGTCCTGACTTTC
CASSPGQGVSGANVLTF
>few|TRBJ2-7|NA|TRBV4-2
TGTGCCAGCAGCCAAGATCAAAAGCGGCAGAGCTCCTACGAGCAGTACTTC
CASSQDQKRQSSYEQYF
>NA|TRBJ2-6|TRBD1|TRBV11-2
TGTGCCAGCAGGTCTCTACCCGGGACAGGGCTATATGGGGCCAACGTCCTGACTTTC
CASRSLPGTGLYGANVLTF
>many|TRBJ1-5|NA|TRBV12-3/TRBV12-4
TGTGCCAGCAGCTCCGATTTACAGGAGAGCAATCAGCCCCAGCATTTT
CASSSDLQESNQPQHF
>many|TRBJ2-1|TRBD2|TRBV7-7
TGTGCTAGCAGCTTAGCGGGCCGGGTTGAGCAGTTCTTC
CASSLAGRVEQFF
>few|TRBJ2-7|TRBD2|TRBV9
TGTGCCAGCAGCCCCACTAGCGGGGGATACTACGAGCAGTACTTC
CASSPTSGGYYEQYF
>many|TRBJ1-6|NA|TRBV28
TGTGCCAGCAGTTTTCTTGGGGATAATTCACCCCTCCACTTT
CASSFLGDNSPLHF
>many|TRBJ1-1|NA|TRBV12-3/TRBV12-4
TGTGCCAGCAGACCCACAGGTTACACTGAAGCTTTCTTT
CASRPTGYTEAFF
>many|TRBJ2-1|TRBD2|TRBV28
TGTGCCAGCAGGTCCTTCGGGGGGGGTCCCAATGAGCAGTTCTTC
CASRSFGGGPNEQFF
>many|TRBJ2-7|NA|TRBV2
TGTGCCAGCAGTGATCCCTTGACAGCGACTGCACACGAGCAGTACTTC
CASSDPLTATAHEQYF
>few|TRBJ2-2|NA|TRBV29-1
TGCAGCACTTACTGGCGGACCGGGGAGCTGTTTTTT
CSTYWRTGELFF
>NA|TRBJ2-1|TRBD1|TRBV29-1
TGCAGCGTTGAAGGGACAGGGGGTGTCAATGAGCAGTTCTTC
CSVEGTGGVNEQFF
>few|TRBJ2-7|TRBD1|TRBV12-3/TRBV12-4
TGTGCCAGCAGTCCCGAGACAGGGAGCCACGAGCAGTACTTC
CASSPETGSHEQYF
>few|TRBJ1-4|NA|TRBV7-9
TGTGCCAGCAGCTATCCGAAACCCGACAGATCGAATGAAAAACTGTTTTTT
CASSYPKPDRSNEKLFF
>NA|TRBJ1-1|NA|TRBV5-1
TGCGCCAGCAGCTTCGCCAGGAGCCGAGGGAAAGGAGGAGACACTGAAGCTTTCTTT
CASSFARSRGKGGDTEAFF
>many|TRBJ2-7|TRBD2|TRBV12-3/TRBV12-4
TGTGCCAGCTGTCCTGGGGGGGGACCCTACGAGCAGTACTTC
CASCPGGGPYEQYF
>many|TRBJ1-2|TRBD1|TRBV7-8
TGTGCCAGCAGCCAGCCGGGACAGGAGACTAACTATGGCTACACCTTC
CASSQPGQETNYGYTF
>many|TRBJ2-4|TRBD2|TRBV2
TGTGCCAGCACGGTGGGGGGGACGAGCATTCAGTACTTC
CASTVGGTSIQYF
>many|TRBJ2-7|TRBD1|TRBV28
TGTGCCAGCAGTTTAGCCCGGGACAGGGACGAGCAGTACTTC
CASSLARDRDEQYF
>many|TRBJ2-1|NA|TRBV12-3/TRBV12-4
TGTGCCAGCAGTTTAGGGGGGGCTGGCAATGAGCAGTTCTTC
CASSLGGAGNEQFF
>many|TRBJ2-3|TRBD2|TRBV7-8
TGTGCCAGCAGCTTCCCGAAGGGAGCGGGGGATCCAGATACGCAGTATTTT
CASSFPKGAGDPDTQYF
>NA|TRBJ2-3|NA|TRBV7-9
TGTGCCAGCAGCCCTTCCGCCGGCACAGATACGCAGTATTTT
CASSPSAGTDTQYF
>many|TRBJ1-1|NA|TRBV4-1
TGCGCCAGCAGCAGGGGGGCGACCACTGAAGCTTTCTTT
CASSRGATTEAFF
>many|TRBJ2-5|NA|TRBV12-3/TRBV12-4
TGTGCCAGCAGTTCCCGGGCTACGTACAGGGATGACCGTATGCGGAAAGAGACCCAGTACTTC
CASSSRATYRDDRMRKETQYF
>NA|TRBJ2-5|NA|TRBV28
TGTGCCAGCGGCGGGGTGCAGGGACAAGAGACCCAGTACTTC
CASGGVQGQETQYF
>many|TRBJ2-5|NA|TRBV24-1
TGTGCCACCAGTGAGAGCGCGCAAGAGACCCAGTACTTC
CATSESAQETQYF
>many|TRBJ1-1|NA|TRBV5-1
TGCGCCAGCAGCTTGTCACGGTTCATGAACACTGAAGCTTTCTTT
CASSLSRFMNTEAFF
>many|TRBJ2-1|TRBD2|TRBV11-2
TGTGCCAGCAGCGCATACTCCGGGACTAGCGGGGTGAATGAGCAGTTCTTC
CASSAYSGTSGVNEQFF
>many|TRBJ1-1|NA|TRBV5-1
TGCGCCAGCAGCTGGGGACGGGGTGAAGCTTTCTTT
CASSWGRGEAFF
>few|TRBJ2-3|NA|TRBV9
TGTGCCAGCAGCGTAGAGGGAGGGGGCACGACAGATACGCAGTATTTT
CASSVEGGGTTDTQYF
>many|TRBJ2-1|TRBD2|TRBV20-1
TGCAGTCCCCGTCGCCTTAGCGGGGGGTGGAATGAGCAGTTCTTC
CSPRRLSGGWNEQFF
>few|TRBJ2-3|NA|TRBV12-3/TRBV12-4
TGTGCCAGCAGAGCCCCTAGCACAGATACGCAGTATTTT
CASRAPSTDTQYF
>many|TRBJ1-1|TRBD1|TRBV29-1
TGCAGCGTGATGACAGGGAAAACTGAAGCTTTCTTT
CSVMTGKTEAFF
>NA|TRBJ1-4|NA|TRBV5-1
TGCGCCAGCAGCTTGGATTCGGGTAGTTGGGAAAAACTGTTTTTT
CASSLDSGSWEKLFF
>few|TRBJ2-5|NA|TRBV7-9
TGTGCCAGCAGCTTAGGGGCAGCGGCCGAAGAGACCCAGTACTTC
CASSLGAAAEETQYF
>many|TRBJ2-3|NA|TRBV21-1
TGTGCCAGCAGCAAAGCCCCGCAGGGATTCACAGATACGCAGTATTTT
CASSKAPQGFTDTQYF
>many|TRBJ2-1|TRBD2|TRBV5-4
TGTGCCAGCAGCGCCCGGACTAGCGGGGGGGAGAATGAGCAGTTCTTC
CASSARTSGGENEQFF
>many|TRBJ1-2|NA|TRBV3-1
TGTGCCAGCAGCCAGGGGCAGTACTATGGCTACACCTTC
CASSQGQYYGYTF
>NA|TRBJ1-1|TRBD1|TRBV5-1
TGCGCCAGCAGCTGGGGACAGGGGGCAGCCACTGAAGCTTTCTTT
CASSWGQGAATEAFF
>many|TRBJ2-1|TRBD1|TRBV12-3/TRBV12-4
TGTGCCAGCAGTGTGTCCGGGACAGCTACCTACAATGAGCAGTTCTTC
CASSVSGTATYNEQFF
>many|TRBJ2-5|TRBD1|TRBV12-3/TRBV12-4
TGTGCCAGCAGTTTCCGACAGGGACGAGAGACCCAGTACTTC
CASSFRQGRETQYF
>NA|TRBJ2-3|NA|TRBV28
TGTGCCAGCAGTACGAGGAATCCAACAGATACGCAGTATTTT
CASSTRNPTDTQYF
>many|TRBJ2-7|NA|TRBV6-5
TGTGCCAGCCTCAGTCGCTCCTACGAGCAGTACTTC
CASLSRSYEQYF
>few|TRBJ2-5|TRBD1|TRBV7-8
TGTGCCAGCAGCAGGGACAGGGGGATGCGGGCAGAGACCCAGTACTTC
CASSRDRGMRAETQYF
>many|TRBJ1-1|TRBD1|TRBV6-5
TGTGCCAGCAGTTATGGACAGGGGAACACTGAAGCTTTCTTT
CASSYGQGNTEAFF
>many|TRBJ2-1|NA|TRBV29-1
TGCAGCGTTGAAGGGGTGGGCTCCTACAATGAGCAGTTCTTC
CSVEGVGSYNEQFF
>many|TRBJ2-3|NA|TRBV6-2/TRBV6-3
TGTGCCAGCAGTTACTCGCTGTATACGCAGTATTTT
CASSYSLYTQYF
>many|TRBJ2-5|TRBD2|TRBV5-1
TGCGCCAGCAGCTTGTGGACTAGCGGGGGGGCCCGGGAGACCCAGTACTTC
CASSLWTSGGARETQYF
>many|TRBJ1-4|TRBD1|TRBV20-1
TGCAGTGCTAGCAACTATCAGGGGGCCCGGGAAAAACTGTTTTTT
CSASNYQGAREKLFF